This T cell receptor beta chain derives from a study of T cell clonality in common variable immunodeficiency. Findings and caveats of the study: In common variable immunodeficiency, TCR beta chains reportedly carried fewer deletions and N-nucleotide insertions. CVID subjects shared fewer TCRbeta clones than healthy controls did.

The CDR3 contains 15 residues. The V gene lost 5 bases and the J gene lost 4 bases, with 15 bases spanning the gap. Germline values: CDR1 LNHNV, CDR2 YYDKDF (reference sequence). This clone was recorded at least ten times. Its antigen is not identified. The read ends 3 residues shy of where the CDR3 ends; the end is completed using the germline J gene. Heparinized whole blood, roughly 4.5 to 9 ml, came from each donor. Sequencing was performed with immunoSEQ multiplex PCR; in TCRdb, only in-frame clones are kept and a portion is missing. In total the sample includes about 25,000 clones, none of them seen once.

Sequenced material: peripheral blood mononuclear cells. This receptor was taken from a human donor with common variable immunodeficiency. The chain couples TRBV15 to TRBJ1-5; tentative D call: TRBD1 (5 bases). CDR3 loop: CATSRTPGVNQPQHF. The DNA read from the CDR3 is TGTGCCACCAGCCGCACCCCGGGGGTTAATCAGCCC.